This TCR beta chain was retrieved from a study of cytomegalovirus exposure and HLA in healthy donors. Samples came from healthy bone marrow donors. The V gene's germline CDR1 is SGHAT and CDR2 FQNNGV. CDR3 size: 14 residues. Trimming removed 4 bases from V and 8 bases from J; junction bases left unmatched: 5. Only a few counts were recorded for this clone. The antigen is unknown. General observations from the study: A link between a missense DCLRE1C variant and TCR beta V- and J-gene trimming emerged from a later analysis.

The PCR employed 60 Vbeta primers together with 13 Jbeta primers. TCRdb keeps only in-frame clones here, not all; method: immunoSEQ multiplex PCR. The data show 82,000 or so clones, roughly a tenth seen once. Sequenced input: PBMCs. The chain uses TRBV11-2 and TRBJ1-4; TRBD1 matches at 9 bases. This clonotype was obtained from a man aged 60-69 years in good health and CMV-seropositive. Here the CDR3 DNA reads TGTGCCAGCAGCTACGGACAGGGGAACGAAAAACTGTTTTTT. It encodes CASSYGQGNEKLFF.